The 21 T cell receptor beta chains listed next were all sequenced from one sample in a study of blood T cell repertoires in COVID-19. Sequencing was performed with immunoSEQ multiplex PCR; in TCRdb, only in-frame clones are kept and a portion is missing. In the table there are about 260,000 clones, about 91% of which are singletons. The specimen sequenced was PBMCs or T cells enriched from blood (not recorded which). The receptors derive from a woman in her 40s with acute COVID-19.

This clone turned up a few times. J is TRBJ2-1 and V is TRBV11-2; TRBD2 matches at 7 bases. The V and J ends lost 5 bases and 5 bases, in that order; junction bases with no gene match: 9. The CDR3 is 15 residues long. The germline CDR1 and CDR2 sequences are SGHAT and FQNNGV. Here the CDR3 reads CASSPGAGTHNEQFF. In DNA form, the CDR3 reads TGTGCCAGCAGCCCTGGAGCGGGAACCCACAATGAGCAGTTCTTC.

The chain links TRBV5-1 to TRBJ1-2, with D hard to call. V was clipped by 0 bases and J by 0 bases, with 6 bases between them. Germline values: CDR1 SGHRS, CDR2 YFSETQ. CDR3 length: 14 residues. The CDR3 region has the DNA TGCGCCAGCAGCTTGGACAGTTCTAACTATGGCTACACCTTC. Protein: CASSLDSSNYGYTF.

This chain links TRBV5-1 with TRBJ2-7; possible D gene TRBD2, 5 bases. Per germline, CDR1 SGHRS and CDR2 YFSETQ. The CDR3 consists of 14 residues. The germline V and J ends were trimmed by 2 bases and 0 bases, with 9 bases remaining between them. This chain's CDR3 is CASSLWENSYEQYF. The CDR3 nucleotides are TGCGCCAGCAGCTTATGGGAGAACTCCTACGAGCAGTACTTC. The full variable domain, its missing parts supplied by reference TRBV5-1 and TRBJ2-7, is KAGVTQTPRYLIKTRGQQVTLSCSPISGHRSVSWYQQTPGQGLQFLFEYFSETQRNKGNFPGRFSGRQFSNSRSEMNVSTLELGDSALYLCASSLWENSYEQYFGPGTRLTVT.

The CDR3 spells CASRAGQGRHTEAFF. For the CDR3, the DNA is TGTGCCAGCAGGGCAGGACAGGGTCGTCACACTGAAGCTTTCTTT. V and J are TRBV6-5 and TRBJ1-1; 8 bases are a match to TRBD1. Trimming removed 6 bases from V and 3 bases from J; junction bases left unmatched: 9. From germline, CDR1 is MNHEY and CDR2 SVGAGI. The CDR3 covers 15 residues.

The chain employs TRBV24-1 and TRBJ2-1; 7 bases are shared with TRBD2. The germline CDR1 and CDR2 sequences are KGHDR and SFDVKD. The CDR3 totals 15 residues. With V trimmed by 0 bases and J by 6 bases, 4 bases remained unmatched. This CDR3 reads CATSDLRGGINEQFF. The CDR3 region has the DNA TGTGCCACCAGTGATTTGCGGGGAGGGATCAATGAGCAGTTCTTC.

The chain couples TRBV28 to TRBJ1-2; no firm D call. Trimming pared 6 bases from V and 7 bases from J, leaving 18 bases between. CDR3 length: 14 amino acids. The V gene's germline CDR1 is MDHEN and CDR2 SYDVKM. CDR3 DNA: TGTGCCAGCAGCTTAGGACTTACCCTTACTGGCTACACCTTC. This codes for CASSLGLTLTGYTF.

The CDR3 DNA follows: TGTGCCAGCAGCTTCGGGACAGGGTCACATGGCTACACCTTC. Translating it yields CASSFGTGSHGYTF. The rearrangement uses TRBV11-2 and TRBJ1-2, with TRBD1 identical over 9 bases. CDR3 length: 14 residues. V lost 3 bases and J lost 6; bases outside the gene matches: 5. Germline CDR1 is SGHAT and CDR2 is FQNNGV.

This clone appeared a single time. This sequence joins TRBV9 and TRBJ2-1; D is unresolved. The CDR3 length is 13 residues. Trimming left V 0 bases short and J 3 bases short, with 4 bases between. CDR1 is SGDLS, CDR2 YYNGEE, per germline. CDR3 amino acids: CASSVDGYNEQFF. DNA of the CDR3: TGTGCCAGCAGCGTAGACGGCTACAATGAGCAGTTCTTC.

The gene calls are TRBV5-1 and TRBJ1-1; no firm D call. CDR1 is SGHRS and CDR2 is YFSETQ in the germline V gene. With 2 bases removed from V and 1 base from J, the gap between germline ends came to 9 bases. The CDR3 length is 14 residues. The CDR3 loop reads CASSLYSENTEAFF. The CDR3 DNA follows: TGCGCCAGCAGCTTATACTCCGAGAACACTGAAGCTTTCTTT. The full variable domain, in which reference TRBV5-1 and TRBJ1-1 provide the parts outside the CDR3, is KAGVTQTPRYLIKTRGQQVTLSCSPISGHRSVSWYQQTPGQGLQFLFEYFSETQRNKGNFPGRFSGRQFSNSRSEMNVSTLELGDSALYLCASSLYSENTEAFFGQGTRLTVV.

V is TRBV28 and J is TRBJ1-5; 7 bases align to TRBD1. CDR3 length: 17 residues. V shed 3 bases, J shed 5 bases, and the junction held 13 bases outside the gene matches. Germline V gene data show CDR1 as MDHEN and CDR2 as SYDVKM. The chain's CDR3 is CASSFSDRELLDQPQHF. The CDR3, as DNA: TGTGCCAGCAGTTTCTCTGACAGGGAACTTCTGGATCAGCCCCAGCATTTT.

The CDR3 loop is CASSFRGSQETQYF. Here the CDR3 DNA reads TGTGCCAGCAGCTTTCGAGGTTCCCAAGAGACCCAGTACTTC. The V gene is TRBV11-3, the J gene TRBJ2-5; D is ambiguous. The CDR3 totals 14 residues. V was cut by 3 bases and J by 1 base, with 9 bases left in between. Germline lookup yields CDR1 SGHNT and CDR2 YENEEA. Based on the CDR3 plus reference TRBV11-3 and TRBJ2-5, the full variable domain is EAGVVQSPRYKIIEKKQPVAFWCNPISGHNTLYWYLQNLGQGPELLIRYENEEAVDDSQLPKDRFSAERLKGVDSTLKIQPAELGDSAVYLCASSFRGSQETQYFGPGTRLLVL.

The V and J genes are TRBV9 and TRBJ2-1; 7 bases map to TRBD2. CDR1 and CDR2 from the germline V gene are SGDLS and YYNGEE. There are 15 residues in the CDR3. After removal of 0 bases from V and 7 bases from J, the junction contained 7 bases not matched to a gene. In DNA, the CDR3 is TGTGCCAGCAGCGTAGCGTGGGAGGGCCTAAATGAGCAGTTCTTC. This sequence encodes CASSVAWEGLNEQFF.

The chain uses TRBV28 and TRBJ1-1; D is unresolved. The V end was cut by 6 bases, the J end by 8 bases, with 10 bases between. The germline CDR1 and CDR2 sequences are MDHEN and SYDVKM. This CDR3 comprises 11 residues. The chain's CDR3 is CASRSGKEAFF. In nucleotides, the CDR3 is TGTGCCAGCAGGTCCGGGAAAGAAGCTTTCTTT.

V gene TRBV23-1 combines with J gene TRBJ1-6; D remains ambiguous. TRBV23-1 is annotated as an ORF whose role is uncertain. The CDR3 is 13 residues long. Trimming removed 5 bases at V and 8 bases at J, with 10 bases between. The CDR3 here is CASSSTSHSPLHF. The CDR3 DNA reads as TGCGCCAGCAGTAGTACAAGTCATTCACCCCTCCACTTT.

The chain joins TRBV30 to TRBJ1-4, with no clear D. CDR3 length: 14 amino acids. V was pared by 4 bases and J by 2 bases, with 11 bases between. CDR1 is GTSNPN and CDR2 is SVGIG in the germline V gene (reference sequence). The chain's CDR3 is CAWTRQSTNEKLFF. The DNA of the CDR3 is TGTGCCTGGACCCGCCAGTCCACTAATGAAAAACTGTTTTTT.

V gene TRBV10-2 combines with J gene TRBJ1-2, with D perhaps TRBD1 (5 bases). The CDR3 contains 15 residues. In germline, CDR1 is WSHSY, CDR2 SAAADI. V gave up 3 bases and J gave up 4 bases, with 15 bases separating them. The CDR3 is CASSDLGGTGYGYTF. The CDR3 DNA is TGCGCCAGCAGTGATTTGGGGGGGACGGGCTATGGCTACACCTTC.

This chain joins TRBV4-3 and TRBJ2-4; TRBD1 matches 10 bases. This CDR3 has 19 residues. Germline values: CDR1 LGHNA, CDR2 YSLEER. V lost 0 bases and J lost 0; bases outside the gene matches: 8. The CDR3 is CASSQDQLTGGLAKNIQYF. The CDR3 DNA is TGCGCCAGCAGCCAAGATCAATTGACAGGGGGCTTAGCCAAAAACATTCAGTACTTC.

The chain employs TRBV7-2 and TRBJ1-3; TRBD1 is a possible D gene (6 bases). The germline CDR1 and CDR2 sequences are SGHTA and FQGNSA. The CDR3 is 16 amino acids. V was pared by 5 bases and J by 0 bases, with 14 bases between. CDR3 sequence: CASSPTGPSSGNTIYF. In DNA form, the CDR3 reads TGTGCCAGCAGCCCGACAGGTCCGAGCTCTGGAAACACCATATATTTT. Together with reference TRBV7-2 and TRBJ1-3, the CDR3 gives the full variable domain: GAGVSQSPSNKVTEKGKDVELRCDPISGHTALYWYRQSLGQGLEFLIYFQGNSAPDKSGLPSDRFSAERTGGSVSTLTIQRTQQEDSAVYLCASSPTGPSSGNTIYFGEGSWLTVV.

The chain uses TRBV9 and TRBJ2-5, with D perhaps TRBD2 (6 bases). CDR1 is SGDLS and CDR2 is YYNGEE in the germline V gene. The CDR3 runs 13 residues. V dropped 3 bases and J dropped 4 bases, with 10 bases sitting between them. The CDR3 loop is CASSENSGETQYF. For the CDR3, the DNA is TGTGCCAGCAGCGAGAATAGCGGAGAGACCCAGTACTTC.

The rearrangement uses TRBV27 and TRBJ1-6; 7 bases agree with TRBD1. Trimming took 4 bases from V and 3 from J; bases not matched to a gene: 9. The CDR3 runs to 17 residues. Germline V CDR1 and CDR2: MNHEY, SMNVEV (reference sequence). Here the CDR3 reads CASSYGGDSHYNSPLHF. For the CDR3, the DNA is TGTGCCAGCAGTTATGGAGGGGACAGTCACTATAATTCACCCCTCCACTTT.

CDR3 residues: CASSWGEHEQYF. The CDR3 coding sequence is TGTGCCAGCAGTTGGGGGGAGCACGAGCAGTACTTC. This chain connects TRBV28 to TRBJ2-7; tentative D call: TRBD2 (6 bases). Germline CDR1 and CDR2: MDHEN and SYDVKM. V was shortened by 4 bases and J by 5 bases, with 9 bases between the two germline ends. The CDR3 runs 12 residues.